The 28 T cell receptor beta chains presented below share a single source sample, sequenced in a study of T cells in localized non-small cell lung cancer. Libraries were prepared by immunoSEQ multiplex PCR; TCRdb keeps only in-frame clonotypes and omits some of them. The sample records about 57,000 clones, about nine tenths being singletons. This sample comprised peripheral blood, obtained before any cancer treatment. Receptors originate from a man between 40 and 70 years old with stage I lung adenocarcinoma.

V gene TRBV23-1 combines with J gene TRBJ1-1, with 8 bases that match TRBD1. TRBV23-1 is assigned to the ORF class and has an uncertain function. This CDR3 is 15 amino acids long. V dropped 6 bases and J dropped 1; count of bases not matched to a gene: 7. The CDR3 DNA sequence: TGCGCCAGCAGCCCGGGACAGGAGGCGAACACTGAAGCTTTCTTT. Translated, it gives CASSPGQEANTEAFF.

This chain connects TRBV4-1 to TRBJ2-7; tentative D call: TRBD1 (5 bases). This CDR3 has 13 residues. V lost 5 bases and J lost 0, with 8 bases in between. Germline V gene sequence: CDR1 MGHRA, CDR2 YSYEKL. The CDR3 DNA reads as TGCGCCAGCAGCGCACAGGTCTCCTACGAGCAGTACTTC. Protein: CASSAQVSYEQYF.

The chain is built from TRBV1 and TRBJ2-7; TRBD1 reflects the table's D call only, with no check against the DNA. TRBV1 is termed a pseudogene. The length of the CDR3 is 18 residues. The CDR3 reads CTSSQGQDRGPFSDEQYF. The CDR3 bases are TGCACCAGCAGCCAGGGGCAGGACAGGGGGCCATTTAGCGACGAGCAGTACTTC.

The gene calls are TRBV9 and TRBJ2-3; 7 nucleotides match TRBD1. CDR1 and CDR2 from the germline V gene are SGDLS and YYNGEE. J was trimmed by 2 bases and V by 3 bases; bases with no gene match: 6. The CDR3 covers 15 residues. DNA for the CDR3: TGTGCCAGCAGCGGCCGGGACAGAGTCACAGATACGCAGTATTTT. This translates into CASSGRDRVTDTQYF.

The rearrangement links TRBV11-2 to TRBJ2-1; 8 nucleotides match TRBD1. From germline, CDR1 is SGHAT and CDR2 FQNNGV. This CDR3 has 13 amino acids. The J segment lost 8 bases and the V segment lost 0 bases, leaving 0 bases of the junction unmatched. CDR3 sequence: CASSLDRGHEQFF. DNA of the CDR3: TGTGCCAGCAGCTTAGACAGGGGGCATGAGCAGTTCTTC. The complete variable domain, with remaining parts taken from reference TRBV11-2 and TRBJ2-1, reads EAGVAQSPRYKIIEKRQSVAFWCNPISGHATLYWYQQILGQGPKLLIQFQNNGVVDDSQLPKDRFSAERLKGVDSTLKIQPAKLEDSAVYLCASSLDRGHEQFFGPGTRLTVL.

The CDR3 sequence is CASTQIGEKLFF. The CDR3 DNA is TGTGCCAGCACCCAAATAGGAGAAAAACTGTTTTTT. The rearrangement uses TRBV28 and TRBJ1-4; the D is unclear. CDR1 is MDHEN, CDR2 SYDVKM, per germline. The CDR3 has 12 residues. Deletions cut 7 bases from V and 8 bases from J, with 11 bases between.

This sequence joins TRBV11-2 and TRBJ2-1, with 8 bases matching TRBD1. Germline V gene data show CDR1 as SGHAT and CDR2 as FQNNGV. This CDR3 is 17 amino acids long. V trimming: 5 bases; J trimming: 4 bases; junction bases outside the gene matches: 13. CDR3 sequence (DNA): TGTGCCAGCAGCCCTCGACCTCCCGGGACAGGATACAATGAGCAGTTCTTC. This gives the protein CASSPRPPGTGYNEQFF.

This chain uses TRBV14 with TRBJ2-7; 8 bases are a match to TRBD2. This CDR3 has 13 residues. Germline V gives CDR1 SGHDN, CDR2 FVKESK. J lost 6 bases, V lost 2 bases, and 3 bases had no gene match. CDR3 DNA: TGTGCCAGCAGCCAATTGACTAGCGCCGAGCAGTACTTC. Encoded protein: CASSQLTSAEQYF.

The rearrangement uses TRBV27 and TRBJ2-7, with 12 bases lining up with TRBD2. This CDR3 spans 16 amino acids. V was pared by 0 bases and J by 6 bases, with 6 bases of the junction left unmatched. Germline values: CDR1 MNHEY, CDR2 SMNVEV (reference sequence). Written as DNA, the CDR3 is TGTGCCAGCAGTTTATCGCGACTAGCGGGAGCAGGCGAGCAGTACTTC. Its translation: CASSLSRLAGAGEQYF.

The J gene is TRBJ2-2, the V gene TRBV7-8; a possible D gene is TRBD1 (5 bases). The V end was cut by 3 bases, the J end by 5 bases, with 16 bases between. Germline values: CDR1 SGHVS, CDR2 FQNEAQ. CDR3 size: 16 residues. The CDR3 DNA is TGTGCCAGCAGCTTGGGGTATACAGGTCGGACCGGGGAGCTGTTTTTT. It codes for CASSLGYTGRTGELFF.

The chain joins TRBV2 to TRBJ2-4; no clear D. This CDR3 has 16 residues. V lost 2 bases, J lost 0 bases, and 11 bases lay in between. Germline lookup yields CDR1 SNHLY and CDR2 FYNNEI. The CDR3 DNA is TGTGCCAGCAGTGAATGGGTGGGTTTAGCCAAAAACATTCAGTACTTC. Translated: CASSEWVGLAKNIQYF.

The CDR3: CASSFKTSSYEQYF. The CDR3 nucleotides read TGTGCCAGCAGTTTTAAGACGAGCTCCTACGAGCAGTACTTC. The V and J genes are TRBV6-5 and TRBJ2-7; D not certain. Trimming removed 4 bases at V and 0 bases at J, with 10 bases between. This CDR3 contains 14 residues. Germline CDR1 and CDR2: MNHEY and SVGAGI.

The CDR3 loop is CASSFRTSGSLGYNEQFF. The CDR3 DNA sequence: TGCGCCAGCAGCTTTCGGACTAGCGGGAGTTTGGGCTACAATGAGCAGTTCTTC. The chain couples TRBV5-1 to TRBJ2-1, with 13 bases matching TRBD2. CDR1 and CDR2 (germline): SGHRS, YFSETQ. This CDR3 has 18 amino acids. J was trimmed by 3 bases and V by 2 bases; bases with no gene match: 8.

The chain employs TRBV5-1 and TRBJ2-5; D tentatively reads TRBD1 or TRBD2 (5 bases each). CDR1 SGHRS and CDR2 YFSETQ come from the germline V gene. CDR3 length equals 13 residues. The V and J ends lost 5 bases and 2 bases respectively, with 10 bases between them. The CDR3, as DNA: TGCGCCAGCAGACGGGACGGACAAGAGACCCAGTACTTC. It codes for CASRRDGQETQYF. Looking up the rest from reference TRBV5-1 and TRBJ2-5 gives the full variable domain: KAGVTQTPRYLIKTRGQQVTLSCSPISGHRSVSWYQQTPGQGLQFLFEYFSETQRNKGNFPGRFSGRQFSNSRSEMNVSTLELGDSALYLCASRRDGQETQYFGPGTRLLVL.

The J gene is TRBJ2-1, the V gene TRBV27, with 10 bases matching TRBD2. Germline trimming cut 2 bases from V and 9 bases from J; bases unmatched to any gene: 7. The CDR3 extends over 15 amino acids. Per germline, CDR1 MNHEY and CDR2 SMNVEV (reference sequence). CDR3 sequence: CASSLGLADSGEQFF. CDR3 coding DNA: TGTGCCAGCAGTTTAGGACTAGCGGACAGCGGTGAGCAGTTCTTC.

V is TRBV5-8 and J is TRBJ1-4, with a tentative D call TRBD1 (5 bases). The CDR3 is 15 residues long. V lost 4 bases to trimming and J lost 6 bases, with 16 bases between them. From germline, CDR1 is SGHTS and CDR2 YDEGEE. The CDR3 DNA is TGTGCCAGCAGCGTTCGACCTGGGGGTTATGAAAAACTGTTTTTT. This encodes CASSVRPGGYEKLFF.

The DNA of the CDR3 is TGTGCCAGCAGGTATGGGGCCACAGATACGCAGTATTTT. It translates to CASRYGATDTQYF. The V call is TRBV6-6, the J call TRBJ2-3; tentative D call: TRBD1 (5 bases). This CDR3 spans 13 amino acids. CDR1 MNHNY and CDR2 SVGAGI come from the germline V gene (reference sequence). The ends were cut back, 6 bases at V and 2 bases at J, with 9 bases in the middle.

The rearrangement links TRBV9 to TRBJ2-7, with 7 bases identical to TRBD1. CDR1 is SGDLS and CDR2 is YYNGEE in the germline V gene. The CDR3 length is 15 residues. The ends lost 0 bases at V and 4 bases at J; junction bases unmatched: 7. CDR3 region: CASSVALGTEYEQYF. The DNA for the CDR3 is TGTGCCAGCAGCGTAGCCCTCGGGACAGAGTACGAGCAGTACTTC. The whole variable domain, remainder taken from reference TRBV9 and TRBJ2-7, is DSGVTQTPKHLITATGQRVTLRCSPRSGDLSVYWYQQSLDQGLQFLIQYYNGEERAKGNILERFSAQQFPDLHSELNLSSLELGDSALYFCASSVALGTEYEQYFGPGTRLTVT.

V usage is TRBV6-5 and J usage is TRBJ1-5, with D tentatively TRBD1 (6 bases). Germline V gene lookup returns CDR1 MNHEY and CDR2 SVGAGI. There are 14 residues in the CDR3. V lost 5 bases, J lost 4 bases, and 12 bases lay in between. For the CDR3, the DNA is TGTGCCAGCAGTGGGGGCTGGGGGAATCAGCCCCAGCATTTT. This codes for CASSGGWGNQPQHF.

V usage is TRBV7-2 and J usage is TRBJ2-7, with a weak D call TRBD1 (6 bases). This CDR3 contains 15 residues. CDR1 and CDR2 (germline): SGHTA, FQGNSA. Trimming stripped 2 bases from V and 2 bases from J, with 13 bases between. The CDR3 region has the DNA TGTGCCAGCAGCTTAAGCAGGACAGAGACCTACGAGCAGTACTTC. Its protein is CASSLSRTETYEQYF. Drawing the rest from reference TRBV7-2 and TRBJ2-7, the complete variable domain is GAGVSQSPSNKVTEKGKDVELRCDPISGHTALYWYRQSLGQGLEFLIYFQGNSAPDKSGLPSDRFSAERTGGSVSTLTIQRTQQEDSAVYLCASSLSRTETYEQYFGPGTRLTVT.

The chain employs TRBV5-6 and TRBJ2-7; D is perhaps TRBD1 or TRBD2 (5 bases each). The V end lost 3 bases, the J end lost 4 bases, and 23 bases lay between the germline ends. The CDR3 length is 17 residues. From germline, CDR1 is SGHDT and CDR2 YYEEEE. CDR3 coding DNA: TGTGCCAGCAGCTCGAGCTCCGACTGGGGGAGAGGGTACGAGCAGTACTTC. Encoded protein: CASSSSSDWGRGYEQYF.

The chain recombines TRBV19 with TRBJ2-3; 14 nucleotides line up with TRBD2. V trimming: 4 bases; J trimming: 5 bases; junction bases outside the gene matches: 5. The CDR3 spans 16 residues. The germline V gene encodes CDR1 LNHDA and CDR2 SQIVND (reference sequence). CDR3 amino acids: CASSNGLAGGRDTQYF. In DNA form, the CDR3 reads TGTGCCAGTAGTAACGGACTAGCGGGAGGTCGAGATACGCAGTATTTT.

This chain links TRBV27 with TRBJ2-1; D is perhaps TRBD2 (5 bases). V was clipped by 8 bases and J by 10 bases, with 12 bases between them. This CDR3 has 11 residues. Germline V gene lookup returns CDR1 MNHEY and CDR2 SMNVEV (reference sequence). The CDR3 loop reads CASGGWREQFF. CDR3 nucleotide sequence: TGTGCCAGCGGCGGGTGGAGGGAGCAGTTCTTC.

The chain has TRBV19 and TRBJ1-1; 8 bases map to TRBD1. Germline V gene data show CDR1 as LNHDA and CDR2 as SQIVND (reference sequence). The V gene end was trimmed by 5 bases and the J gene end by 0 bases; junction bases not matched to a gene: 5. The CDR3 contains 15 residues. The DNA of the CDR3 is TGTGCCAGTAGTCTACGGACAGGGATGAACACTGAAGCTTTCTTT. It yields the protein CASSLRTGMNTEAFF. The entire variable domain, with the rest obtained from reference TRBV19 and TRBJ1-1, is as follows: DGGITQSPKYLFRKEGQNVTLSCEQNLNHDAMYWYRQDPGQGLRLIYYSQIVNDFQKGDIAEGYSVSREKKESFPLTVTSAQKNPTAFYLCASSLRTGMNTEAFFGQGTRLTVV.

This chain connects TRBV19 to TRBJ2-3; 14 bases agree with TRBD2. Germline-derived CDR1 and CDR2 are LNHDA and SQIVND (reference sequence). J was trimmed by 5 bases and V by 3 bases; bases with no gene match: 7. The CDR3 is 17 residues long. Here the CDR3 reads CASSIRGLAGVVDTQYF. The CDR3 nucleotides are TGTGCCAGTAGTATCCGGGGACTAGCGGGAGTGGTAGATACGCAGTATTTT.

The chain couples TRBV7-9 to TRBJ1-2; D is unresolved. This CDR3 is built from 12 residues. The V and J ends lost 1 base and 10 bases respectively, with 10 bases between them. Per the germline V gene, CDR1 is SEHNR and CDR2 is FQNEAQ (reference sequence). The CDR3 loop is CASSLDPEDYTF. CDR3 in DNA: TGTGCCAGCAGCTTAGATCCGGAAGACTACACCTTC.

The chain links TRBV2 to TRBJ2-1; 10 bases fit TRBD2. CDR3 length: 16 amino acids. V was pared by 0 bases and J by 7 bases, with 6 bases of the junction left unmatched. CDR1 and CDR2 (germline): SNHLY, FYNNEI. The CDR3 coding sequence is TGTGCCAGCAGTGAAGCAGGGGGACTAGCGCGGAATGAGCAGTTCTTC. Translation gives CASSEAGGLARNEQFF.

The chain carries TRBV7-6 and TRBJ2-1, with D perhaps TRBD2 (6 bases). V lost 3 bases, J lost 6 bases, and 9 bases lay in between. The CDR3 contains 13 residues. The germline gives CDR1 SGHVS, CDR2 FNYEAQ. CDR3 bases: TGTGCCAGCAGCTTCCGGGAGATCAATGAGCAGTTCTTC. Translating it yields CASSFREINEQFF.